One and the same sample provided the 32 T cell receptor beta chains below, sequenced in a study of blood T cell repertoires in COVID-19. The repertoire was sequenced with immunoSEQ multiplex PCR; TCRdb's copy has only in-frame clones and lacks some. The sample lists about 63,000 clones, roughly 68% seen once, with approximately 30% in the top ten. The sample was peripheral blood. The receptors stem from a woman older than 75 with acute or convalescent COVID-19.

The chain couples TRBV29-1 to TRBJ2-7; 7 bases fit TRBD2. The CDR3 extends over 13 amino acids. Germline V CDR1 and CDR2: SQVTM, ANQGSEA. The CDR3 here is CSAGGRANDEQYF. DNA of the CDR3: TGCAGTGCAGGTGGGAGGGCCAACGACGAGCAGTACTTC.

This chain links TRBV6-5 with TRBJ1-1, with 8 bases matching TRBD1. The CDR3 consists of 15 residues. Germline loops: CDR1 MNHEY, CDR2 SVGAGI. V lost 7 bases to trimming and J lost 3 bases; unmatched junction nucleotides: 10. The CDR3 nucleotides read TGTGCCAGCATCAATGACAGGGGCAGATACACTGAAGCTTTCTTT. Translating it yields CASINDRGRYTEAFF.

The chain uses TRBV28 and TRBJ2-7, with 8 bases fitting TRBD1. V trimming: 2 bases; J trimming: 5 bases; junction bases outside the gene matches: 5. Per germline, CDR1 MDHEN and CDR2 SYDVKM. This CDR3 has 14 amino acids. CDR3 coding DNA: TGTGCCAGCAGTTTACCCCAGGGGGCCCACGAGCAGTACTTC. Its protein product is CASSLPQGAHEQYF.

This chain uses TRBV28 with TRBJ2-2; TRBD2 might be the D (6 bases). V lost 8 bases and J lost 5, with 12 bases in between. The CDR3 spans 13 residues. Germline CDR1 MDHEN, CDR2 SYDVKM. For the CDR3, the DNA is TGTGCCAGCGGGGGAGGTCGGACCGGGGAGCTGTTTTTT. Its protein is CASGGGRTGELFF.

The CDR3 is CASSLHRDYGYTF. CDR3 DNA: TGCGCCAGCAGCTTGCACAGGGACTATGGCTACACCTTC. This chain uses TRBV5-1 with TRBJ1-2; perhaps TRBD1 as D (6 bases). Deletions cut 1 base from V and 3 bases from J, with 7 bases between. The CDR3 spans 13 residues. Germline CDR1 is SGHRS and CDR2 is YFSETQ.

There are a few counts of this clone. The chain recombines TRBV7-8 with TRBJ2-7, with 10 positions matching TRBD1. V lost 2 bases to trimming and J lost 3 bases; unmatched junction nucleotides: 7. The length of the CDR3 is 16 residues. The germline V gene has CDR1 SGHVS and CDR2 FQNEAQ. The CDR3 DNA reads as TGTGCCAGCAGCTTATTACCGGGACAGGGGATCTACGAGCAGTACTTC. It translates to CASSLLPGQGIYEQYF.

The chain combines TRBV28 with TRBJ2-7, with a tentative D call TRBD2 (7 bases). The CDR3 sequence is 15 residues long. V was shortened by 7 bases and J by 3 bases, with 19 bases between the two germline ends. Germline V gives CDR1 MDHEN, CDR2 SYDVKM. The CDR3 bases are TGTGCCAGCACCCCCGGAGGGGGGGGCCGCTACGAGCAGTACTTC. Protein sequence: CASTPGGGGRYEQYF. Full variable domain (remainder filled in from reference TRBV28 and TRBJ2-7): DVKVTQSSRYLVKRTGEKVFLECVQDMDHENMFWYRQDPGLGLRLIYFSYDVKMKEKGDIPEGYSVSREKKERFSLILESASTNQTSMYLCASTPGGGGRYEQYFGPGTRLTVT.

The J gene is TRBJ2-5, the V gene TRBV2, with a weak D call TRBD2 (5 bases). V lost 0 bases to trimming and J lost 7 bases, with 18 bases between them. CDR1 is SNHLY, CDR2 FYNNEI, per germline. The CDR3 contains 16 residues. The DNA for the CDR3 is TGTGCCAGCAGTGAAGCGGGAGCCTCACCCCGGGGGACCCAGTACTTC. Protein product: CASSEAGASPRGTQYF.

J is TRBJ2-2 and V is TRBV9; maybe TRBD1 (6 bases). Germline CDR1 SGDLS, CDR2 YYNGEE. V lost 6 bases, J lost 6 bases, and 9 bases lay in between. The CDR3 has 12 residues. The CDR3 reads CASKTGPGELFF. Written as DNA, the CDR3 is TGTGCCAGCAAGACAGGCCCCGGGGAGCTGTTTTTT.

V is TRBV19 and J is TRBJ1-4; D is possibly TRBD1 (5 bases). Germline CDR1 reads LNHDA; CDR2 reads SQIVND (reference sequence). The CDR3 has 15 amino acids. Deletions cut 4 bases from V and 0 bases from J, with 9 bases between. CDR3 protein: CASSSGHPTNEKLFF. Written as DNA, the CDR3 is TGTGCCAGTAGTAGCGGACATCCAACTAATGAAAAACTGTTTTTT. Based on the CDR3 plus reference TRBV19 and TRBJ1-4, the full variable domain is DGGITQSPKYLFRKEGQNVTLSCEQNLNHDAMYWYRQDPGQGLRLIYYSQIVNDFQKGDIAEGYSVSREKKESFPLTVTSAQKNPTAFYLCASSSGHPTNEKLFFGSGTQLSVL.

J is TRBJ1-1 and V is TRBV27, with D maybe TRBD1 (6 bases). Germline V gene lookup returns CDR1 MNHEY and CDR2 SMNVEV (reference sequence). The CDR3 is 14 amino acids. V lost 6 bases to trimming and J lost 2 bases, with 13 bases between them. CDR3: CASSTQDRNTEAFF. CDR3 coding DNA: TGTGCCAGCAGCACGCAGGACAGAAACACTGAAGCTTTCTTT.

The gene calls are TRBV18 and TRBJ2-7; D ambiguous. The CDR3 contains 14 residues. From germline, CDR1 is KGHSH and CDR2 LQKENI. V lost 2 bases and J 2 bases, leaving 10 bases between the germline ends. CDR3 in DNA: TGTGCCAGCTCACCAGATGGAACTACCTACGAGCAGTACTTC. It translates to CASSPDGTTYEQYF.

The rearrangement links TRBV5-5 to TRBJ2-7; D remains unclear. V gave up 0 bases and J gave up 1 base, with 5 bases separating them. The germline CDR1 and CDR2 sequences are SGHKS and YYEKEE (reference sequence). The CDR3 has 13 residues. The CDR3 loop reads CASSLARSYEQYF. CDR3 DNA sequence: TGTGCCAGCAGCTTGGCCAGGTCCTACGAGCAGTACTTC.

This chain connects TRBV6-5 to TRBJ2-7; TRBD2 aligns across 8 bases. After removal of 0 bases from V and 3 bases from J, the junction contained 4 bases not matched to a gene. Germline CDR1 is MNHEY and CDR2 is SVGAGI. The length of the CDR3 is 15 residues. The CDR3 DNA follows: TGTGCCAGCAGTTACTCGGGACTAGAACACTACGAGCAGTACTTC. Its translation is CASSYSGLEHYEQYF.

In this sample, this clone turned up a few times. The chain employs TRBV28 and TRBJ2-5, with TRBD1 as a possible D gene (6 bases). The CDR3 is made up of 15 amino acids. Per the germline V gene, CDR1 is MDHEN and CDR2 is SYDVKM. V was trimmed by 4 bases and J by 4 bases, leaving 16 bases between them. The CDR3 sequence: CASSSPQGLTETQYF. The DNA of the CDR3 is TGTGCCAGCAGTTCTCCCCAGGGGTTGACAGAGACCCAGTACTTC.

The rearrangement links TRBV29-1 to TRBJ1-4, with 8 bases aligning to TRBD1. The ends lost 2 bases at V and 7 bases at J; junction bases unmatched: 3. Germline V CDR1 and CDR2: SQVTM, ANQGSEA. The CDR3 is 13 residues long. This chain's CDR3 is CSVEPTGGEKLFF. CDR3 DNA sequence: TGCAGCGTTGAACCTACAGGGGGTGAAAAACTGTTTTTT.

V usage is TRBV11-3 and J usage is TRBJ2-7; D remains unclear. The CDR3 has 12 amino acids. CDR1 is SGHNT and CDR2 is YENEEA in the germline V gene. Trimming took 1 base from V and 5 from J, leaving 6 bases between them. This CDR3 reads CASSLVFHEQYF. CDR3 DNA sequence: TGTGCCAGCAGCTTAGTCTTCCACGAGCAGTACTTC.

This clone occurred once. The V and J genes are TRBV24-1 and TRBJ1-2, with D unresolved. V was trimmed by 4 bases and J by 3 bases, leaving 5 bases between them. Germline loops: CDR1 KGHDR, CDR2 SFDVKD. The CDR3 runs to 12 residues. CDR3 DNA sequence: TGTGCCACCAGTGAGGGCCACTATGGCTACACCTTC. It is translated as CATSEGHYGYTF.

The J gene is TRBJ1-4, the V gene TRBV7-2, with D perhaps TRBD1 (6 bases). The CDR3 covers 15 residues. The ends were cut back, 4 bases at V and 8 bases at J, with 17 bases in the middle. Germline assignment: CDR1 SGHTA and CDR2 FQGNSA. CDR3 sequence (DNA): TGTGCCAGCAGCTCCGAATGGGGGCGCGGGGAAAAACTGTTTTTT. Translating gives CASSSEWGRGEKLFF. Looking up the rest from reference TRBV7-2 and TRBJ1-4 gives the full variable domain: GAGVSQSPSNKVTEKGKDVELRCDPISGHTALYWYRQSLGQGLEFLIYFQGNSAPDKSGLPSDRFSAERTGGSVSTLTIQRTQQEDSAVYLCASSSEWGRGEKLFFGSGTQLSVL.

The gene calls are TRBV7-9 and TRBJ2-1, with 10 bases identical to TRBD1. Germline CDR1 and CDR2: SEHNR and FQNEAQ (reference sequence). CDR3 size: 14 residues. The V gene end was trimmed by 4 bases and the J gene end by 8 bases; junction bases not matched to a gene: 5. The chain's CDR3 is CASSSGQGIDEQFF. CDR3 nucleotide sequence: TGTGCCAGCAGCTCGGGACAGGGGATCGATGAGCAGTTCTTC. Full variable domain (missing parts from reference TRBV7-9 and TRBJ2-1): DTGVSQNPRHKITKRGQNVTFRCDPISEHNRLYWYRQTLGQGPEFLTYFQNEAQLEKSRLLSDRFSAERPKGSFSTLEIQRTEQGDSAMYLCASSSGQGIDEQFFGPGTRLTVL.

The sample holds one count of this clone. The rearrangement uses TRBV7-2 and TRBJ2-6; no definite D call. Trimming removed 6 bases at V and 0 bases at J, with 6 bases between. This CDR3 is 14 amino acids long. Germline CDR1 and CDR2: SGHTA and FQGNSA. The CDR3 spells CASSRLSGANVLTF. The CDR3 bases are TGTGCCAGCAGTAGACTCTCTGGGGCCAACGTCCTGACTTTC.

This clone was seen more than once but under ten times. The J gene is TRBJ2-2, the V gene TRBV5-8; TRBD2 agrees at 13 bases. The V gene end was trimmed by 2 bases and the J gene end by 4 bases; junction bases not matched to a gene: 2. Per germline, CDR1 SGHTS and CDR2 YDEGEE. CDR3 size: 16 residues. The CDR3 DNA reads TGTGCCAGCAGCTTCGGACTAGCGGGAGCCACCGGGGAGCTGTTTTTT. Amino acid sequence: CASSFGLAGATGELFF.

The chain carries TRBV4-3 and TRBJ1-2, with D perhaps matching TRBD1 (6 bases). The germline V and J ends were trimmed by 0 bases and 3 bases, with 14 bases remaining between them. The germline CDR1 and CDR2 sequences are LGHNA and YSLEER. This CDR3 has 16 amino acids. For the CDR3, the DNA is TGCGCCAGCAGCCAAGATACCCCCGCAGGGGACTATGGCTACACCTTC. It is translated as CASSQDTPAGDYGYTF.

This chain joins TRBV19 and TRBJ1-3, with D possibly TRBD1 on 6 matching bases. This CDR3 has 18 amino acids. V shed 4 bases and J shed 1 base, with 20 bases lying between them. Germline CDR1 reads LNHDA; CDR2 reads SQIVND (reference sequence). CDR3 sequence (DNA): TGTGCCAGTAGTACGGGAGGGCAGGGGTTTTCTTCTGGAAACACCATATATTTT. Its protein product is CASSTGGQGFSSGNTIYF. The full variable domain, its missing parts supplied by reference TRBV19 and TRBJ1-3, is DGGITQSPKYLFRKEGQNVTLSCEQNLNHDAMYWYRQDPGQGLRLIYYSQIVNDFQKGDIAEGYSVSREKKESFPLTVTSAQKNPTAFYLCASSTGGQGFSSGNTIYFGEGSWLTVV.

The chain carries TRBV11-2 and TRBJ1-6; 10 bases are shared with TRBD1. This CDR3 has 16 amino acids. V lost 4 bases to trimming and J lost 11 bases; unmatched junction nucleotides: 11. From germline, CDR1 is SGHAT and CDR2 FQNNGV. The CDR3: CASSSRDRGSRTPLHF. The CDR3 nucleotides are TGTGCCAGCAGCTCCCGGGACAGGGGATCGAGAACACCCCTCCACTTT.

The rearrangement uses TRBV4-1 and TRBJ2-1; 10 bases fit TRBD2. V lost 3 bases to trimming and J lost 9 bases; unmatched junction nucleotides: 17. There are 18 residues in the CDR3. Germline lookup yields CDR1 MGHRA and CDR2 YSYEKL. The CDR3, as DNA: TGCGCCAGCAGCCATCCCACCCTGGAACTAGCGGGATTGAGTGAGCAGTTCTTC. This translates into CASSHPTLELAGLSEQFF.

This clone was picked up one time. The CDR3 DNA reads TGTGCCAGCAGCTTGGGGAGGACTAGCGGAAACTACAATGAGCAGTTCTTC. This encodes CASSLGRTSGNYNEQFF. The chain recombines TRBV11-3 with TRBJ2-1, with 10 bases fitting TRBD2. V gave up 3 bases and J gave up 3 bases; unmatched junction bases: 8. Germline assignment: CDR1 SGHNT and CDR2 YENEEA. The CDR3 has 17 amino acids.

The chain uses TRBV7-2 and TRBJ1-2, with TRBD1 matching over 9 bases. With V trimmed by 5 bases and J by 4 bases, 8 bases remained unmatched. Per the germline V gene, CDR1 is SGHTA and CDR2 is FQGNSA. This CDR3 has 15 residues. The CDR3 loop is CASSAAPGQGYGYTF. The CDR3 nucleotides are TGTGCCAGCAGCGCCGCCCCGGGACAGGGCTATGGCTACACCTTC. Full variable domain (rest looked up from reference TRBV7-2 and TRBJ1-2): GAGVSQSPSNKVTEKGKDVELRCDPISGHTALYWYRQSLGQGLEFLIYFQGNSAPDKSGLPSDRFSAERTGGSVSTLTIQRTQQEDSAVYLCASSAAPGQGYGYTFGSGTRLTVV.

V is TRBV5-5 and J is TRBJ2-5, with TRBD1 matching over 7 bases. Trimming at V came to 2 bases and at J to 4 bases, leaving 11 bases not matched to a gene. The CDR3 covers 16 residues. The germline V gene has CDR1 SGHKS and CDR2 YYEKEE (reference sequence). In DNA, the CDR3 is TGTGCCAGCAGCTTTAACGAGGGGGCCTTGGGAGAGACCCAGTACTTC. It yields the protein CASSFNEGALGETQYF.

The chain employs TRBV10-3 and TRBJ1-3; no firm D call. The germline V gene encodes CDR1 ENHRY and CDR2 SYGVKD. The CDR3 spans 15 residues. V was clipped by 10 bases and J by 2 bases, with 18 bases between them. The DNA of the CDR3 is TGTGCCACCCGCCGTGGGGAGGATGCTGGAAACACCATATATTTT. Translation: CATRRGEDAGNTIYF.

This clone has just one count. CDR3 DNA: TGTGCCAGCAGCTTGGGACAAGTCGGAGGGGAAAAACTGTTTTTT. This translates into CASSLGQVGGEKLFF. This rearrangement joins TRBV5-4 to TRBJ1-4; no clear D. V lost 0 bases, J lost 8 bases, and 14 bases lay in between. This CDR3 is 15 amino acids long. CDR1 is SGHNT, CDR2 YYREEE, per germline (reference sequence).

The count of this clone is one. The chain links TRBV3-1 (or the pseudogene TRBV3-2) to TRBJ2-7; 10 bases match TRBD2. The CDR3 contains 14 residues. With V trimmed by 6 bases and J by 4 bases, 6 bases remained unmatched. CDR1 is LGHDT and CDR2 is YNNKEL in the germline V gene (reference sequence). CDR3 in amino acids: CASSPSGRGYEQYF. CDR3 DNA sequence: TGTGCCAGCAGTCCAAGCGGGAGGGGGTACGAGCAGTACTTC.